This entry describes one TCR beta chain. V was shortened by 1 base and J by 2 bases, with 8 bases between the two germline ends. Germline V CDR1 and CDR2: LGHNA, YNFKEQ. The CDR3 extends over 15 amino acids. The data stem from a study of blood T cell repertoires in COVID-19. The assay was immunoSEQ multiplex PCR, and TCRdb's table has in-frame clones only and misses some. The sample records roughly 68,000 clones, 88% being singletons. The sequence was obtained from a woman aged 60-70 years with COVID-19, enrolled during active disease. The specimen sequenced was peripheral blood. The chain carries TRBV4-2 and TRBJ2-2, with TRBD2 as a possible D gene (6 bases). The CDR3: CASSQVGSNTGELFF. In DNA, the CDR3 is TGTGCCAGCAGCCAAGTCGGGAGTAACACCGGGGAGCTGTTTTTT.